Listed below are T cell receptor beta chains from one sample, sequenced in a study of regulatory T cells in long-lasting Graves disease. Each CDR3 protein is one row after TCRdb ran MiXCR on the multiplex PCR reads. The table includes a few hundred thousand distinct CDR3 sequences, roughly 23% detected once. The specimen comprised peripheral blood mononuclear cells (PBMCs), sampled when the disease was refractory, from a patient treated with antithyroid drugs. The receptors come from a woman aged 40 to 50 with Graves disease. CDR3s include the opening cysteine and the closing phenylalanine or tryptophan.

j_gene | v_gene | CDR3aa
TRBJ2-5 | TRBV6-1 | CASRRGTEKTQYF
TRBJ2-7 | TRBV27 | CASSFSASGALRREQYF
TRBJ1-3 | TRBV28 | CASSFLQGAFGNTIYF
TRBJ2-7 | TRBV28 | CASSSSVGTGGVYEQYF
TRBJ2-7 | TRBV7-9 | CASRRTESYEQYF
TRBJ2-7 | TRBV28 | CASSWVISSYEQYF
TRBJ2-7 | TRBV6-5 | CASSYSGTRSSYEQYF
TRBJ2-7 | TRBV6-5 | CASSYSGTATYEQYF
TRBJ2-7 | TRBV11-2 | CASSRQTGDWYEQYF
TRBJ1-4 | TRBV18 | CASSPASTNEKLFF
TRBJ2-2 | TRBV11-2 | CASSYRWANTGELFF
TRBJ2-7 | TRBV28 | CASSPGDYASYEQYF
TRBJ2-5 | TRBV28 | CASSPFPKWGRASETQYF
TRBJ1-2 | TRBV20-1 | CSAMDPGLTDYGYTF
TRBJ2-5 | TRBV6-1 | CASSPHRGHSETQYF
TRBJ2-7 | TRBV11-2 | CASSFRGLGYEQYF
TRBJ1-2 | TRBV15 | CATSRVEGQGYGYTF
TRBJ2-5 | TRBV29-1 | CSVRRGTETQYF
TRBJ2-7 | TRBV20-1 | CSGGLYSYEQYF
TRBJ1-5 | TRBV28 | CASSLNRFNQPQHF
TRBJ1-4 | TRBV28 | CASSSPRTESNEKLFF
TRBJ1-1 | TRBV3-1 | CASPPVGVSTEAFF
TRBJ2-7 | TRBV28 | CASSLSNRWDRDYEQYF
TRBJ2-2 | TRBV20-1 | CSARTVKREGSGELFF
TRBJ2-7 | TRBV10-3 | CAISSLAGVGEQYF
TRBJ1-1 | TRBV18 | CASSPGPVRTEAFF
TRBJ2-7 | TRBV27 | CASSGTSGLRGYEQYF
TRBJ1-1 | TRBV7-9 | CASSHVGDTEAFF
TRBJ1-1 | TRBV9 | CASSAEGRRMNTEAFF
TRBJ2-2 | TRBV5-5 | CASSYTGVGELFF
TRBJ2-3 | TRBV2 | CASSERSSPDTQYF
TRBJ1-4 | TRBV20-1 | CSAYGTGLEKLFF
TRBJ1-2 | TRBV2 | CASSEQGGIGYTF
TRBJ2-2 | TRBV5-1 | CASSLDRVSNTGELFF
TRBJ2-7 | TRBV10-2 | CASSEWADYEQYF
TRBJ1-2 | TRBV12-3/TRBV12-4 | CASSPTGENYGYTF
TRBJ1-2 | TRBV10-3 | CAITPTEANYGYTF
TRBJ1-1 | TRBV29-1 | CSVDRGGMNTEAFF
TRBJ2-2 | TRBV11-2 | CASSVQAYTGELFF